Following are 30 T cell receptor beta chains from one sample sequenced in a study of tumor and adjacent non-tumor tissue in lung cancer. No cell sorting was done before RNA was extracted from the tissue. TCRbeta libraries were built with three rounds of nested PCR, modified from ARM-PCR. One entry per CDR3 protein, called by TCRdb with MiXCR from the multiplex PCR reads. The sample yields over 130,000 distinct CDR3 sequences, around 61% seen once. Sequenced sample: lung tumor tissue. The receptors come from a man aged 55 to 69 with small cell lung cancer.

Comment on this clonotype: Here the CDR3 omits its conserved ending phenylalanine or tryptophan, so a read error is the likely source. The chain joins TRBV2 to TRBJ2-2; possibly TRBD1 for D (5 bases). This CDR3 is 14 amino acids long. Trimming took 4 bases from V and 8 from J, leaving 14 bases between them. Germline V gene lookup returns CDR1 SNHLY and CDR2 FYNNEI. The CDR3 loop reads CASSVRGGTGELFS. The CDR3 DNA is TGTGCCAGCAGTGTAAGGGGTGGCACAGGGGAGCTGTTTTCT.

This clonotype was observed at least ten times. This CDR3 reads CASSPYQDRPTGELFF. In DNA, the CDR3 is TGCGCCAGCAGCCCCTACCAGGACAGGCCGACCGGGGAGCTGTTTTTT. This chain joins TRBV4-1 and TRBJ2-2, with 7 positions matching TRBD1. Germline trimming cut 4 bases from V and 5 bases from J; bases unmatched to any gene: 10. Looked up from germline, CDR1 is MGHRA and CDR2 is YSYEKL. The CDR3 has 16 amino acids.

With regard to this clonotype: The final CDR3 position lacks the conserved phenylalanine or tryptophan, pointing to a likely read error. J is TRBJ2-3 and V is TRBV11-2; possibly TRBD1 or TRBD2 for D (6 bases each). This CDR3 comprises 16 residues. CDR1 and CDR2 (germline): SGHAT, FQNNGV. Trimming took 4 bases from V and 3 from J, leaving 17 bases between them. The CDR3 spells CASSSSLGGGTDTQYL. The CDR3 region has the DNA TGTGCCAGCAGCTCATCTCTAGGAGGGGGAACAGATACGCAGTATCTC.

Details on this clonotype: This may be a read error, as it is one base from a much larger clone. The chain employs TRBV29-1 and TRBJ1-1, with D perhaps matching TRBD1 (6 bases). Germline CDR1 and CDR2: SQVTM and ANQGSEA. The length of the CDR3 is 13 residues. Trimming removed 4 bases at V and 2 bases at J, with 11 bases between. In DNA form, the CDR3 reads TGCAGCGTTGGCACAGGGAGAAACACTGAAGCTTTCTTT. Protein product: CSVGTGRNTEAFF.

J is TRBJ2-2 and V is TRBV4-2; 8 bases match TRBD2. The junction had 11 bases not matched to a gene; V was cut back by 7 bases and J by 7 bases. The germline V gene has CDR1 LGHNA and CDR2 YNFKEQ. The CDR3 length is 15 residues. The CDR3 sequence: CASISAGDDGGELFF. DNA for the CDR3: TGTGCCAGCATATCAGCGGGAGATGATGGCGGGGAGCTGTTTTTT.

As to this clonotype: This sequence may be a read error, since a much larger clone differs from it by one base. The chain uses TRBV11-3 and TRBJ1-6; D is unclear. Per the germline V gene, CDR1 is SGHNT and CDR2 is YENEEA. The CDR3 length is 13 residues. Written as DNA, the CDR3 is TGTGCCAGCAGCTTAGTGGGGAATTCACCCCCCCACTTT. Translating it yields CASSLVGNSPPHF. The full variable domain, with the rest looked up from reference TRBV11-3 and TRBJ1-6, is EAGVVQSPRYKIIEKKQPVAFWCNPISGHNTLYWYLQNLGQGPELLIRYENEEAVDDSQLPKDRFSAERLKGVDSTLKIQPAELGDSAVYLCASSLVGNSPPHFGNGTRLTVT.

To note about this clonotype: One base away lies a much larger clone, so this may be a sequencing read error. The V call is TRBV20-1, the J call TRBJ2-3; 10 nucleotides agree with TRBD2. This CDR3 has 12 amino acids. J lost 13 bases, V lost 0 bases, and 4 bases had no gene match. CDR1 and CDR2 from the germline V gene are DFQATT and SNEGSKA (reference sequence). The CDR3 region has the DNA TGCAGTGCTAGAGAAGGGACTAGCGATGAGTATTTT. It encodes CSAREGTSDEYF.

This clonotype was counted once. A read error may produce the germline difference seen at one junction end. The chain is built from TRBV11-3 and TRBJ1-6; D uncertain. The germline V gene encodes CDR1 SGHNT and CDR2 YENEEA. The CDR3 has 20 amino acids. CDR3 region: CSSSQHRDRVSTQTNSPLHF. The CDR3 DNA follows: TGTTCCAGCAGTCAGCACCGGGATAGGGTCTCCACTCAAACAAATTCACCCCTCCACTTT.

On this clonotype itself: This could be a read error, since a much larger clone is one nucleotide away. The chain joins TRBV24-1 to TRBJ2-3; possibly TRBD2 for D (6 bases). This CDR3 contains 16 residues. Per the germline V gene, CDR1 is KGHDR and CDR2 is SFDVKD. The CDR3 loop is CATTDSTRGGTDTQYF. For the CDR3, the DNA is TGTGCCACCACTGATTCAACCCGCGGAGGGACAGATACGCAGTATTTT.

Comments on this clonotype: The junction departs from germline at one end; a sequencing error may be responsible. The rearrangement links TRBV11-2 to TRBJ2-7; D is unclear. This CDR3 region has 14 residues. From germline, CDR1 is SGHAT and CDR2 FQNNGV. The CDR3 here is CASSPESGSYEQYF. The CDR3 region has the DNA TGTGCCAGCAGCCCCGAATCCGGTTCCTACGAACAGTACTTC.

This chain uses TRBV6-5 with TRBJ1-6; no definite D call. CDR3 length: 12 amino acids. Germline V lookup: CDR1 MNHEY, CDR2 SVGAGI. V gave up 8 bases and J gave up 7 bases, with 9 bases separating them. Here the CDR3 reads CASGSRNSPLHF. The CDR3 nucleotides read TGTGCCAGCGGGTCCAGAAATTCACCCCTCCACTTT.

As concerns this clonotype: Because it lacks the conserved phenylalanine or tryptophan at the end, this CDR3 is likely a read error. The gene calls are TRBV20-1 and TRBJ2-1, with a weak D call TRBD2 (5 bases). The CDR3 length is 14 residues. Germline assignment: CDR1 DFQATT and CDR2 SNEGSKA (reference sequence). The CDR3 sequence: CRARGISGYNEQFL. The DNA for the CDR3 is TGCCGTGCTAGAGGGATCAGCGGTTACAATGAGCAGTTCTTG.

The J gene is TRBJ2-7, the V gene TRBV11-2; the D gene could be TRBD1 or TRBD2 (6 bases each). The CDR3 contains 14 residues. Germline V gene lookup returns CDR1 SGHAT and CDR2 FQNNGV. The CDR3 is CASRLDPGGSEQYV. The CDR3 bases are TGTGCCAGCAGATTAGATCCCGGGGGCAGCGAGCAGTATGTC.

The chain has TRBV9 and TRBJ2-5, with D perhaps being TRBD1 or TRBD2 (5 bases each). CDR3 length: 14 residues. Germline CDR1 is SGDLS and CDR2 is YYNGEE. Trimming cost V 4 bases and J 5 bases, with 15 bases left between them. Here the CDR3 DNA reads TGTGCCAGCAGCTCCGGGACGGAGCGGGAGACCCAGTACTTC. Protein product: CASSSGTERETQYF.

V is TRBV28 and J is TRBJ2-7; 7 bases align to TRBD1. Germline V gives CDR1 MDHEN, CDR2 SYDVKM. Unmatched junction bases numbered 8, after V lost 8 bases and J lost 7 bases. The CDR3 is 12 amino acids. The CDR3 DNA sequence: TGTGCCAGCCGTAACCTGACAGGGGAGCAGTACTTC. It yields the protein CASRNLTGEQYF.

This clonotype was detected only a few times. The gene calls are TRBV12-3 or TRBV12-4 and TRBJ2-1, with D possibly matching TRBD2 (5 bases). V was clipped by 5 bases and J by 4 bases, with 15 bases between them. The CDR3 has 15 amino acids. DNA for the CDR3: TGTGCCAGCAGTATGCCAGCGGAGATATACAATGAGCAGTTCTTC. This codes for CASSMPAEIYNEQFF.

The J gene is TRBJ2-1, the V gene TRBV6-1; perhaps TRBD2 as D (5 bases). The CDR3 is 12 amino acids. The V end lost 10 bases, the J end lost 12 bases, and 19 bases lay between the germline ends. Germline CDR1 reads MNHNS; CDR2 reads SASEGT. CDR3 bases: TGTGCCACCTCTACCGAAGCCGCGGGGCAGTTCTTC. This translates into CATSTEAAGQFF.

At least ten counts were recorded for this clonotype. CDR3 amino acids: CASRPGTGETQYF. CDR3 coding DNA: TGCGCCAGCAGACCGGGAACGGGAGAGACCCAGTACTTC. The V gene is TRBV4-1, the J gene TRBJ2-5; D is possibly TRBD2 (5 bases). The germline CDR1 and CDR2 sequences are MGHRA and YSYEKL. This CDR3 is built from 13 residues. Trimming took off 6 bases at V and 4 bases at J, with 12 bases between the two ends.

Notes on this clonotype: This may be a read error: a much more frequent sequence differs by one nucleotide. The rearrangement links TRBV6-5 to TRBJ1-5, with D possibly being TRBD1 (6 bases). This CDR3 comprises 14 residues. Looked up from germline, CDR1 is MNHEY and CDR2 is SVGAGI. V was pared by 5 bases and J by 4 bases, with 12 bases between. CDR3 bases: TGTGCCAGCAGTGCCAGGGGAACTAATCAGCCCCAGCATTTT. Protein: CASSARGTNQPQHF.

V is TRBV28 and J is TRBJ2-7; D not resolved. Per the germline V gene, CDR1 is MDHEN and CDR2 is SYDVKM. This CDR3 is 13 amino acids long. Trimming removed 3 bases from V and 7 bases from J, with 13 bases in between. The CDR3 DNA reads as TGTGCCAGCAGTTTCTCAGTGCCCCCTGAGCAGTACTTC. Encoded protein: CASSFSVPPEQYF.

The CDR3 spells CASSLQEGTQFF. CDR3 DNA sequence: TGCGCCAGCAGCCTCCAGGAGGGGACCCAGTTCTTC. The V and J genes are TRBV5-1 and TRBJ2-1; TRBD2 is a possible D gene (6 bases). V was trimmed by 4 bases and J by 13 bases, leaving 15 bases between them. Germline V gene sequence: CDR1 SGHRS, CDR2 YFSETQ. The CDR3 loop spans 12 amino acids.

This rearrangement joins TRBV11-3 to TRBJ2-3; no definite D call. The V end was cut by 3 bases, the J end by 4 bases, with 8 bases between. The length of the CDR3 is 13 residues. CDR1 is SGHNT and CDR2 is YENEEA in the germline V gene. DNA of the CDR3: TGTGCCAGCAGCTTCGTCCACGCAGATACGCAGTATTTT. Translating it yields CASSFVHADTQYF.

A remark on this clonotype: A clone one base away is much larger, so this may be a read error. The chain combines TRBV20-1 with TRBJ2-1; 8 nucleotides agree with TRBD2. The CDR3 contains 13 residues. CDR1 is DFQATT, CDR2 SNEGSKA, per germline (reference sequence). As DNA, the CDR3 is TGCACTGCTAAAAGCGGGGGACATAATGAGCAGTTCTTC. Its protein is CTAKSGGHNEQFF.

This clonotype was recorded a few times. This may be a read error: a much more frequent sequence differs by one nucleotide. The genes are TRBV29-1 and TRBJ1-2; D ambiguous. Per the germline V gene, CDR1 is SQVTM and CDR2 is ANQGSEA. This CDR3 is 11 amino acids long. The CDR3 DNA is TGCGGCGGGTGGGCCAGCCTGGGCTACACCTTC. It yields the protein CGGWASLGYTF.

Concerning this clonotype: This may come from a read error, since a much larger clone is one base off. The chain recombines TRBV7-9 with TRBJ2-3; TRBD2 matches at 8 bases. V gave up 8 bases and J gave up 5 bases; unmatched junction bases: 15. In germline, CDR1 is SEHNR, CDR2 FQNEAQ (reference sequence). The CDR3 covers 16 residues. CDR3 residues: CASGPRTGGRVDTQYF. The CDR3 DNA reads as TGTGCCAGCGGCCCGAGAACGGGAGGGCGTGTAGATACGCAGTATTTT.

The chain recombines TRBV4-2 with TRBJ2-2; D is possibly TRBD2 (6 bases). The CDR3 totals 15 residues. The V gene's germline CDR1 is LGHNA and CDR2 YNFKEQ. Trimming took off 0 bases at V and 3 bases at J, with 8 bases between the two ends. CDR3 amino acids: CASSQERGDTGELFF. CDR3 bases: TGTGCCAGCAGCCAAGAACGCGGGGACACCGGGGAGCTGTTTTTT.

This clonotype was recorded at least ten times. This chain joins TRBV11-2 and TRBJ2-5; D gene ambiguous. Germline values: CDR1 SGHAT, CDR2 FQNNGV. Trimming removed 5 bases from V and 2 bases from J, with 6 bases in between. This CDR3 contains 12 residues. The CDR3 reads CASSLNQETQYF. The CDR3 nucleotides are TGTGCCAGCAGCCTTAATCAAGAGACCCAGTACTTC.

The CDR3 reads CASSYLRLAGTNTQYF. The CDR3 DNA sequence: TGTGCCAGCAGTTACCTAAGACTAGCGGGAACAAATACGCAGTATTTT. The chain combines TRBV6-5 with TRBJ2-3, with 11 positions matching TRBD2. From germline, CDR1 is MNHEY and CDR2 SVGAGI. V lost 2 bases, J lost 7 bases, and 8 bases stayed unmatched. The CDR3 totals 16 residues.

About this clonotype: At one end the junction does not follow the germline gene, possibly because of a read error. The gene calls are TRBV7-9 and TRBJ2-2; D is possibly TRBD2 (6 bases). This CDR3 is 15 amino acids long. Germline V gene sequence: CDR1 SEHNR, CDR2 FQNEAQ (reference sequence). The CDR3 spells CASNSQQRLAGGLFF. CDR3 DNA sequence: TGTGCCAGCAACTCCCAGCAGAGACTCGCCGGGGGGCTGTTTTTT.

This clonotype has just a few counts. The junction shows a germline mismatch at one end, possibly a read error. The rearrangement joins TRBV11-1 to TRBJ1-1; the D gene is possibly TRBD1 (6 bases). The CDR3 has 13 amino acids. Germline CDR1 reads SGHAT; CDR2 reads FQDESV (reference sequence). The CDR3 protein is CGSSLGGYTEAFF. In DNA form, the CDR3 reads TGTGGCAGCAGCTTAGGGGGGTACACTGAGGCTTTCTTT.